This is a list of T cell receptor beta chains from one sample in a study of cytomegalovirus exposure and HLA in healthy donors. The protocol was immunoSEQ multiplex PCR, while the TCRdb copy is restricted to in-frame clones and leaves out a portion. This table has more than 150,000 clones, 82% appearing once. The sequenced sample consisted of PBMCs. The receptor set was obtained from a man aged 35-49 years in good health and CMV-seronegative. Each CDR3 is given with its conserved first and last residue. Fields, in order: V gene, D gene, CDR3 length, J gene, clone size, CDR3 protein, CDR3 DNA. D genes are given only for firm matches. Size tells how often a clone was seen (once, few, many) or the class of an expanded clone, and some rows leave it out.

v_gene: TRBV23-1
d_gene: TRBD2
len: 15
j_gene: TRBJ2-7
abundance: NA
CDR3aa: CASRQRSGGRYEQYF
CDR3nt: TGCGCCAGCAGGCAAAGGTCGGGGGGACGATACGAGCAGTACTTC

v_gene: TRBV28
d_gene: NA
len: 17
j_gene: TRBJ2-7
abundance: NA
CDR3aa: CASRGYLVTGGAYEQYF
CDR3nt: TGTGCCAGCAGGGGATATTTGGTGACAGGTGGGGCCTACGAGCAGTACTTC

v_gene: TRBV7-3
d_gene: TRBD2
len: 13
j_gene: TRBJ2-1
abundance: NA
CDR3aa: CASSLTTSGQQFF
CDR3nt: TGTGCCAGCAGCTTAACGACTAGCGGACAGCAGTTCTTC

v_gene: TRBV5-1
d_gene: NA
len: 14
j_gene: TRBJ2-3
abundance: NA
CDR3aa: CASSLGTGTDTQYF
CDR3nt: TGCGCCAGCAGCTTGGGAACGGGCACAGATACGCAGTATTTT

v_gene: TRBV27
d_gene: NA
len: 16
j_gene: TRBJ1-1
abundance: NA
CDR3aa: CASSTGSRILNTEAFF
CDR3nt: TGTGCCAGCAGTACAGGATCCCGAATTCTGAACACTGAAGCTTTCTTT

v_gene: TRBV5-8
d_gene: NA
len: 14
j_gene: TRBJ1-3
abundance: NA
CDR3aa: CASSLDTGGNTIYF
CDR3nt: TGTGCCAGCAGCTTGGACACGGGTGGAAACACCATATATTTT

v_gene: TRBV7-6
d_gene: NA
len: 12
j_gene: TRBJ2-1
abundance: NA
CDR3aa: CASSPTSFEQFF
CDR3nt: TGTGCCAGCAGCCCTACTAGCTTCGAGCAGTTCTTC

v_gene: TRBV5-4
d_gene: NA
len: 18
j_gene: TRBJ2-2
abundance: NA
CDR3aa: CASSPRSGGAAGTGELFF
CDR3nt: TGTGCCAGCAGCCCGAGGTCAGGAGGGGCCGCCGGCACTGGGGAGCTGTTTTTT

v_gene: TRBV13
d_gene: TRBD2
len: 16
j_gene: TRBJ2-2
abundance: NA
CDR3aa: CASSNSGPHAPGELFF
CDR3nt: TGTGCCAGCAGCAATAGCGGGCCCCATGCACCGGGGGAGCTGTTTTTT

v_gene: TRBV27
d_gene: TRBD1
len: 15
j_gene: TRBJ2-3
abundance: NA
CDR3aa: CASSNRDRYTDTQYF
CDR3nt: TGTGCCAGCAGTAACCGGGACAGGTACACAGATACGCAGTATTTT

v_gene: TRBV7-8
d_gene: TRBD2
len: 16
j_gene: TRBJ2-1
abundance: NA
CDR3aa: CASSLVGGSSYNEQFF
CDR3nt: TGTGCCAGCAGCTTAGTGGGGGGGAGCTCCTACAATGAGCAGTTCTTC

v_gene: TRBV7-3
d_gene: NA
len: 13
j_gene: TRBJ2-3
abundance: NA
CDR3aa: CASSLVVADTQYF
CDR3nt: TGTGCCAGCAGCTTAGTGGTTGCGGATACGCAGTATTTT

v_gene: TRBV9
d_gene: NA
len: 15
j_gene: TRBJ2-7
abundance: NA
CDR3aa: CASSVAVGAGYEQYF
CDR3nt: TGTGCCAGCAGCGTAGCTGTTGGGGCAGGGTACGAGCAGTACTTC

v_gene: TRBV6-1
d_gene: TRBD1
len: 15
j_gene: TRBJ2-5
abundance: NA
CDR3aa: CASTAIGQGKETQYF
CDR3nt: TGTGCCAGCACCGCGATCGGACAGGGGAAAGAGACCCAGTACTTC

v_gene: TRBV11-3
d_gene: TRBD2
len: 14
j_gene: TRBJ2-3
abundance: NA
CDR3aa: CASSLAGLTDTQYF
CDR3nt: TGTGCCAGCAGCTTAGCGGGACTAACAGATACGCAGTATTTT

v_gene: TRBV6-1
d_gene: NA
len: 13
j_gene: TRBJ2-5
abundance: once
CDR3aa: CASSLGLQETQYF
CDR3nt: TGTGCCAGCTCTCTAGGCCTCCAAGAGACCCAGTACTTC

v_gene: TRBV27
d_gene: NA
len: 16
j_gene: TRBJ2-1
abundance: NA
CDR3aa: CASSLLSGRGYNEQFF
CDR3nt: TGTGCCAGCAGTTTATTAAGTGGGAGAGGGTACAATGAGCAGTTCTTC

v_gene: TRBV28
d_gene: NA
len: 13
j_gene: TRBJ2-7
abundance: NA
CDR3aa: CASSLTKSYEQYF
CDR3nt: TGTGCCAGCAGTCTTACAAAATCCTACGAGCAGTACTTC

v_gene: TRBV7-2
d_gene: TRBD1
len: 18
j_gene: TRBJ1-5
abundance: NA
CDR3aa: CASTKRGGTGKDNQPQHF
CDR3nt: TGTGCCAGCACAAAAAGGGGGGGGACAGGGAAAGACAATCAGCCCCAGCATTTT

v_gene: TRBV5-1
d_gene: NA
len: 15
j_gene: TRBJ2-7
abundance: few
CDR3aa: CASSLAWGGRDEQYF
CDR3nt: TGCGCCAGCAGCTTGGCCTGGGGGGGCCGGGACGAGCAGTACTTC

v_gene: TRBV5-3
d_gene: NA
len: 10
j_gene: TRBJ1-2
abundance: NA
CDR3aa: CARRGGGAAF
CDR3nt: TGTGCCAGACGGGGGGGAGGGGCCGCCTTC

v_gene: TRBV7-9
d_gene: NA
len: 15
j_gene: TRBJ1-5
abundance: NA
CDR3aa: CASSLAAGVNQPQHF
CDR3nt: TGTGCCAGCAGCTTGGCGGCAGGGGTTAATCAGCCCCAGCATTTT

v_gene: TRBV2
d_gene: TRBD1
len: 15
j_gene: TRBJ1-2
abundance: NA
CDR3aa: CASSEGQGALSGYTF
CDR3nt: TGTGCCAGCAGTGAAGGTCAGGGGGCGCTTAGTGGCTACACCTTC

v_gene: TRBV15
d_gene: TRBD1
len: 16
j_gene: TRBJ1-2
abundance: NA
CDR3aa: CATSRDLTGPGYGYTF
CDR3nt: TGTGCCACCAGCAGAGATCTGACAGGGCCGGGCTATGGCTACACCTTC

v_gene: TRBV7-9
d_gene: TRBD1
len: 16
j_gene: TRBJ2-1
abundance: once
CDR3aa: CASSLLLGQGGNEQFF
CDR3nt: TGTGCCAGCAGCTTACTGTTGGGACAGGGGGGCAATGAGCAGTTCTTC

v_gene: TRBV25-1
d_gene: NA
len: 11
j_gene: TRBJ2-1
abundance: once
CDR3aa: CASSVKTKQFF
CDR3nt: TGTGCCAGCAGTGTGAAGACAAAGCAGTTCTTC

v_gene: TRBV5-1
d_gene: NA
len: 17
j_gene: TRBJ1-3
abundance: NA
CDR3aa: CASSSQVTARSGNTIYF
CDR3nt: TGCGCCAGCAGCTCTCAGGTGACAGCTCGCTCTGGAAACACCATATATTTT

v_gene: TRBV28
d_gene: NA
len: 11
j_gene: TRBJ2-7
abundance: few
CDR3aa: CASSLLYEQYF
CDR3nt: TGTGCCAGCAGTCTCCTGTACGAGCAGTACTTC

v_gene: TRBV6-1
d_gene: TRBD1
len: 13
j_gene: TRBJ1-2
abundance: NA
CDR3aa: CASSRQGIYGYTF
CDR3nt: TGTGCCAGCAGTCGACAGGGGATATATGGCTACACCTTC

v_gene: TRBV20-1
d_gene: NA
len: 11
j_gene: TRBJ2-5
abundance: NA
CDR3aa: CSARESRTQYF
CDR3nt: TGCAGTGCTAGAGAATCGCGAACCCAGTACTTC

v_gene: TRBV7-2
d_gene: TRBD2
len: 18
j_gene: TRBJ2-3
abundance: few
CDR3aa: CASSLAGRRGGTRDTQYF
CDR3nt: TGTGCCAGCAGCTTAGCGGGGAGGCGGGGGGGCACCCGAGATACGCAGTATTTT

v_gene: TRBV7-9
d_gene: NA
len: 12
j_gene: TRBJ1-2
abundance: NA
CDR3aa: CASGRGTYGYTF
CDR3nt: TGTGCCAGCGGGAGGGGTACCTATGGCTACACCTTC

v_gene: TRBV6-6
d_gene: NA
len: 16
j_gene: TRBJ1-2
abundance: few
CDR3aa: CASTPPQPRGGYGYTF
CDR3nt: TGTGCCAGCACCCCACCCCAGCCCAGAGGGGGCTATGGCTACACCTTC

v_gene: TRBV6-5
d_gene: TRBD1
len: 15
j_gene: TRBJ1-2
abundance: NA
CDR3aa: CASTRSGQGTYGYTF
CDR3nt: TGTGCCAGCACCCGCTCCGGACAGGGAACCTATGGCTACACCTTC

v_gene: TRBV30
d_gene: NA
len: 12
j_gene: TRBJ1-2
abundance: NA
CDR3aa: CAWSVGVGGYTF
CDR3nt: TGTGCCTGGAGTGTAGGGGTGGGTGGCTACACCTTC

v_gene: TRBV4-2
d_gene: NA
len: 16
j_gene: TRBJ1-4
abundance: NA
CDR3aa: CASSQGSLGGNEKLFF
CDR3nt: TGTGCCAGCAGCCAAGGCTCACTCGGGGGAAATGAAAAACTGTTTTTT

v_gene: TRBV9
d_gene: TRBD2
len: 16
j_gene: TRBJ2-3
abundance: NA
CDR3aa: CASSGPTSGWSDTQYF
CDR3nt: TGTGCCAGCAGCGGACCGACTAGCGGGTGGTCAGATACGCAGTATTTT

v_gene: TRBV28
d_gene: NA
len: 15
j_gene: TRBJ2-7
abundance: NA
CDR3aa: CASSLVGPGGEKAYF
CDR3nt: TGTGCCAGCAGTTTGGTGGGGCCAGGTGGAGAGAAAGCGTACTTC

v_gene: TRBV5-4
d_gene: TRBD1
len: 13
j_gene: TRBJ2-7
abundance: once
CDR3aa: CASSWGQGNEQYF
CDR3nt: TGTGCCAGCAGCTGGGGACAGGGCAACGAGCAGTACTTC

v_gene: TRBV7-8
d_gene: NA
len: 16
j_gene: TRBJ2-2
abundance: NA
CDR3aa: CASSPLDRRNTGELFF
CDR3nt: TGTGCCAGCAGCCCTCTAGACAGGCGGAACACCGGGGAGCTGTTTTTT

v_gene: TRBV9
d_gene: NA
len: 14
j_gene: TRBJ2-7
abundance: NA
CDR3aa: CASSVGSQPYEQYF
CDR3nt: TGTGCCAGCAGCGTAGGGAGTCAACCCTACGAGCAGTACTTC

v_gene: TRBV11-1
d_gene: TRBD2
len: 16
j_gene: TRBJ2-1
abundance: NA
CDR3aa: CASSYPTSGSTYEQFF
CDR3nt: TGTGCCAGCAGCTACCCGACTAGCGGTTCGACATATGAGCAGTTCTTC

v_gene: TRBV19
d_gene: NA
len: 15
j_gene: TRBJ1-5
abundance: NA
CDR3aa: CASSIVPQGNQPQHF
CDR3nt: TGTGCCAGTAGTATCGTCCCCCAGGGTAATCAGCCCCAGCATTTT

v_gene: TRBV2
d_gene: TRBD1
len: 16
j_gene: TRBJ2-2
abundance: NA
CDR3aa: CASNRGRGPNTGELFF
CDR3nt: TGTGCCAGCAACCGGGGCAGGGGGCCTAACACCGGGGAGCTGTTTTTT

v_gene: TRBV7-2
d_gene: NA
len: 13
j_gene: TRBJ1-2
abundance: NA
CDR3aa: CASHRAALGGYTF
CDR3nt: TGTGCCAGCCACAGGGCGGCTCTGGGGGGCTACACCTTC

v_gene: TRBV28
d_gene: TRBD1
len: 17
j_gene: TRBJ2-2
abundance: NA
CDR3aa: CASSNGQGVLNTGELFF
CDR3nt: TGTGCCAGCAGTAATGGACAGGGGGTCCTGAACACCGGGGAGCTGTTTTTT

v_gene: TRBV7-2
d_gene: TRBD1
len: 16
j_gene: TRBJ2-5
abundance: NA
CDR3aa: CASSSPTGGLGETQYF
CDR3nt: TGTGCCAGCAGCTCCCCGACAGGGGGCCTGGGGGAGACCCAGTACTTC

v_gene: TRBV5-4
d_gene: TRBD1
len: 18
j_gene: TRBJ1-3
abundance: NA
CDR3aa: CASSSYTQGQRSGNTIYF
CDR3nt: TGTGCCAGCAGCTCCTACACCCAGGGACAGCGATCGGGAAACACCATATATTTT

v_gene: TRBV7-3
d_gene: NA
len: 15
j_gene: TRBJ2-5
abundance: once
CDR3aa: CASSMAAGPQETQYF
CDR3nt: TGTGCCAGCAGCATGGCGGCGGGGCCACAAGAGACCCAGTACTTC

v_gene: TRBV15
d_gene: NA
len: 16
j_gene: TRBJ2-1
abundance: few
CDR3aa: CATSRDLAGGRNEQFF
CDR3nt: TGTGCCACCAGCAGAGATTTGGCAGGGGGGAGGAATGAGCAGTTCTTC

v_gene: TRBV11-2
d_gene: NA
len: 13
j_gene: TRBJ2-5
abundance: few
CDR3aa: CASSFGSGETQYF
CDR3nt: TGTGCCAGCAGCTTCGGGTCTGGGGAGACCCAGTACTTC

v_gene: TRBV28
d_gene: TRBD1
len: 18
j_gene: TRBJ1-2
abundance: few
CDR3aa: CASSSASGTGGRAYGYTF
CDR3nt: TGTGCCAGCAGTTCGGCCTCCGGGACAGGGGGCCGGGCGTATGGCTACACCTTC